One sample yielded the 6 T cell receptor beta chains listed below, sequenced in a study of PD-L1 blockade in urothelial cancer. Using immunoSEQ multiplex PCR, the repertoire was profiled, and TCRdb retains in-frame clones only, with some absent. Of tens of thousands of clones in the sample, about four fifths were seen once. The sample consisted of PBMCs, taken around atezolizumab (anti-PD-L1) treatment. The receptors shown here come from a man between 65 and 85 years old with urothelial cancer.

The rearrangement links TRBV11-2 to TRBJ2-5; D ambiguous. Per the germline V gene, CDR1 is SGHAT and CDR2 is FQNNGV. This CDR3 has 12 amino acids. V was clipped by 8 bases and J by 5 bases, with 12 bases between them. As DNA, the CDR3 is TGTGCCAGCGAAGAGATTATGGAGACCCAGTACTTC. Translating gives CASEEIMETQYF. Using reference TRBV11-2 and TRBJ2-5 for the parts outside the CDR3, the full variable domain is EAGVAQSPRYKIIEKRQSVAFWCNPISGHATLYWYQQILGQGPKLLIQFQNNGVVDDSQLPKDRFSAERLKGVDSTLKIQPAKLEDSAVYLCASEEIMETQYFGPGTRLLVL.

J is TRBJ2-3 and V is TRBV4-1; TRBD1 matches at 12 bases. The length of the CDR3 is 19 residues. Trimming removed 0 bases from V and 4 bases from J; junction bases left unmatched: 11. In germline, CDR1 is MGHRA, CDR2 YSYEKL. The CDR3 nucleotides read TGCGCCAGCAGCCAAGATGTGAGATCCGGGACAGGGGGCGCAGATACGCAGTATTTT. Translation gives CASSQDVRSGTGGADTQYF.

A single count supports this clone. CDR3 region: CASSPTDRGLRMNTEAFF. For the CDR3, the DNA is TGTGCCAGCTCACCGACAGACAGGGGATTAAGGATGAACACTGAAGCTTTCTTT. This chain uses TRBV18 with TRBJ1-1; 8 nucleotides agree with TRBD1. Looked up from germline, CDR1 is KGHSH and CDR2 is LQKENI. With V trimmed by 3 bases and J by 0 bases, 12 bases remained unmatched. The CDR3 covers 18 residues.

CDR3 bases: TGTGCCAGCAGCGGAGGACAGAGGCACACTGAAGCTTTCTTT. Translated: CASSGGQRHTEAFF. The gene calls are TRBV9 and TRBJ1-1; D is possibly TRBD1 (6 bases). The germline V gene encodes CDR1 SGDLS and CDR2 YYNGEE. V shed 3 bases and J shed 3 bases, with 12 bases lying between them. CDR3 length equals 14 residues.

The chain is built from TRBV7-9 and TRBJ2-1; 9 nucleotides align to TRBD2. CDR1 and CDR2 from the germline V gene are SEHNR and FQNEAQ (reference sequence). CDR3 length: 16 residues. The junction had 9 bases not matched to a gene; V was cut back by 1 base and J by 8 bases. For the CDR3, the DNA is TGTGCCAGCAGCTTAGTTTCAGGTAGCGGGAGCGATGAGCAGTTCTTC. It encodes CASSLVSGSGSDEQFF.

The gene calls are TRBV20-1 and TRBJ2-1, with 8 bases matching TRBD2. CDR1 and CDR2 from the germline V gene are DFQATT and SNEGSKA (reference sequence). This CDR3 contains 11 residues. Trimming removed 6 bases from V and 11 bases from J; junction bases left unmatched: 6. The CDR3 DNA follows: TGCAGTGCCCGCGGGGGGTCCAAGCAGTTCTTC. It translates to CSARGGSKQFF.